Presented here are 29 T cell receptor beta chains from one specimen sequenced in a study of beta chain features in type 1 diabetes (dated by TCRdb to the late 2010s). Overall study results and their limits: A moderate but significant shortening of TCRB CDR3 length was observed in type 1 diabetes patients in all four CD4+ subsets.

No antigen has been identified for these receptors. The library came from the immunoSEQ multiplex PCR assay. The entire amount of isolated RNA was reverse transcribed using the High Capacity cDNA Reverse Transcription Kit, so the sequenced TCRB transcripts were expressed ones. The immuneACCESS repertoire file appears here via TCRdb, limited to in-frame rearrangements. These files lack a portion of the clones; in checked studies, under half of the deficit traces to unresolved V genes, and the cause of the others is not known. The sample data list about 340,000 clones, and approximately 9.9% of these were observed just once. Around 1% of the sample goes to the ten largest clones. Sequenced sample: central memory CD4+ T cells from blood. These receptors were obtained from a man aged 30-40 years with type 1 diabetes.

This clone was counted between two and nine times. One base away lies a much larger clone, so this may be a sequencing read error. The same CDR3 arises from other DNA sequences in this sample as well. The chain combines TRBV11-2 with TRBJ2-5, with TRBD1 matching 10 bases. The CDR3 is made up of 13 amino acids. Germline lookup yields CDR1 SGHAT and CDR2 FQNNGV. CDR3 sequence: CASSQDRGQTQYF. The CDR3 DNA reads as TGCGCCAGCAGCCAAGACAGGGGGCAGACCCAGTACTTC.

This clone was seen only a few times. The chain has TRBV4-3 and TRBJ1-5; tentatively, D is TRBD1 (6 bases). V lost 4 bases and J lost 9, with 28 bases in between. The CDR3 length is 18 residues. The V gene's germline CDR1 is LGHNA and CDR2 YSLEER. CDR3 DNA sequence: TGCGCCAGCAGCCCAGAACTCAATCAGGGGAGAGCGTTTTGGCCCCAGCATTTT. It encodes CASSPELNQGRAFWPQHF.

This clone was seen more than once but under ten times. The chain uses TRBV29-1 and TRBJ1-1; D ambiguous. V was pared by 7 bases and J by 0 bases, with 6 bases between. The CDR3 covers 11 residues. Germline V CDR1 and CDR2: SQVTM, ANQGSEA. The CDR3 here is CSAQVNTEAFF. Here the CDR3 DNA reads TGCAGCGCTCAGGTGAACACTGAAGCTTTCTTT.

In its sample, this clone was seen a few times. This may be a read error, as it is one base from a much larger clone. The sample has other DNA sequences that encode this CDR3 too. This chain's CDR3 is CASSPKADTQYF. CDR3 in DNA: TGTGCCAGCTCACCAAAGGCAGATACGCAGTATTTT. This chain links TRBV18 with TRBJ2-3; D unclear. Looked up from germline, CDR1 is KGHSH and CDR2 is LQKENI. The CDR3 consists of 12 residues. The V end was cut by 2 bases, the J end by 4 bases, with 4 bases between. The whole variable domain, remainder taken from reference TRBV18 and TRBJ2-3, is NAGVMQNPRHLVRRRGQEARLRCSPMKGHSHVYWYRQLPEEGLKFMVYLQKENIIDESGMPKERFSAEFPKEGPSILRIQQVVRGDSAAYFCASSPKADTQYFGPGTRLTVL.

The V gene is TRBV9, the J gene TRBJ2-2; the match to TRBD1 covers 12 bases. Germline trimming cut 3 bases from V and 6 bases from J; bases unmatched to any gene: 6. Germline CDR1 SGDLS, CDR2 YYNGEE. The CDR3 length is 16 residues. Here the CDR3 DNA reads TGTGCCAGCAGCGCAAGGGGACAGGGGGCTGCCGGGGAGCTGTTTTTT. Encoded protein: CASSARGQGAAGELFF.

This clone has only a few counts. V gene TRBV6-6 combines with J gene TRBJ1-2; weak D call: TRBD1 (6 bases). The CDR3 has 16 residues. Germline values: CDR1 MNHNY, CDR2 SVGAGI (reference sequence). Trimming stripped 4 bases from V and 0 bases from J, with 15 bases between. Here the CDR3 reads CASSSTPGEANYGYTF. The DNA of the CDR3 is TGTGCCAGCAGTTCGACCCCAGGGGAAGCTAACTATGGCTACACCTTC.

Notes on this clone: The same CDR3 also results from other DNA sequences found in this sample. V and J are TRBV29-1 and TRBJ2-3, with D possibly TRBD1 on 5 matching bases. This CDR3 region has 11 residues. The germline V gene encodes CDR1 SQVTM and CDR2 ANQGSEA. Between the trimmed V and J ends, which lost 8 bases and 5 bases, there was a span of 11 bases. The CDR3 sequence is CSSRQGDTQYF. The CDR3 DNA reads as TGCAGCTCCCGGCAGGGAGATACGCAGTATTTT.

This clone was counted only a few times. V is TRBV18 and J is TRBJ2-1; TRBD2 agrees at 8 bases. This CDR3 has 13 amino acids. V trimming: 6 bases; J trimming: 6 bases; junction bases outside the gene matches: 4. Looked up from germline, CDR1 is KGHSH and CDR2 is LQKENI. DNA for the CDR3: TGTGCCAGCTCCCTACGGGAGGGCAATGAGCAGTTCTTC. Its protein is CASSLREGNEQFF.

This clone occurred a few times. The genes are TRBV30 and TRBJ2-3; no clear D gene. There are 11 residues in the CDR3. The V and J ends lost 2 bases and 5 bases respectively, with 5 bases between them. CDR1 and CDR2 (germline): GTSNPN, SVGIG (reference sequence). CDR3 bases: TGTGCCTGGAGTTCTAAAGATACGCAGTATTTT. This sequence encodes CAWSSKDTQYF.

There are a few counts of this clone. The chain couples TRBV7-9 to TRBJ1-2, with D possibly matching TRBD1 (5 bases). V lost 0 bases, J lost 5 bases, and 10 bases lay in between. Germline assignment: CDR1 SEHNR and CDR2 FQNEAQ (reference sequence). The CDR3 consists of 14 residues. The CDR3 loop reads CASSLARDGYGYTF. The CDR3 DNA reads as TGTGCCAGCAGCTTAGCTAGGGACGGGTATGGCTACACCTTC. Drawing the rest from reference TRBV7-9 and TRBJ1-2, the complete variable domain is DTGVSQNPRHKITKRGQNVTFRCDPISEHNRLYWYRQTLGQGPEFLTYFQNEAQLEKSRLLSDRFSAERPKGSFSTLEIQRTEQGDSAMYLCASSLARDGYGYTFGSGTRLTVV.

The chain has TRBV29-1 and TRBJ2-3; TRBD1 matches at 7 bases. This CDR3 region has 13 residues. Germline V CDR1 and CDR2: SQVTM, ANQGSEA. The CDR3 DNA reads as TGCAGTGGCAAGGGACAGTACACAGATACGCAGTATTTT. Translation: CSGKGQYTDTQYF.

This clone was detected a few times. A read error is possible here, since a much larger clone lies one base away. The chain couples TRBV4-3 to TRBJ2-7; D is possibly TRBD2 (7 bases). Germline values: CDR1 LGHNA, CDR2 YSLEER. The germline V and J ends were trimmed by 1 base and 3 bases, with 22 bases remaining between them. There are 18 residues in the CDR3. As DNA, the CDR3 is TGCGCCAGCAGCCAAGGTTGGAGGGGGGGGGCAGGCAACTACGAGCAGTACTTC. The encoded protein is CASSQGWRGGAGNYEQYF.

This clone was recorded many times. This sequence joins TRBV18 and TRBJ1-2; D might be TRBD1 (5 bases). This CDR3 is 17 amino acids long. The germline gives CDR1 KGHSH, CDR2 LQKENI. Deletions cut 6 bases from V and 6 bases from J, with 26 bases between. CDR3 residues: CASSIKRPDKESHGYTF. The CDR3 coding sequence is TGTGCCAGCTCTATAAAACGGCCGGACAAAGAATCGCATGGCTACACCTTC.

In nucleotides, the CDR3 is TGTGCCAGCAGCTTAGAGGGGACGAGAGCTTTCTTT. It translates to CASSLEGTRAFF. The V gene is TRBV11-2, the J gene TRBJ1-1, with a weak D call TRBD1 (5 bases). Trimming shortened V by 0 bases and J by 10 bases, and 9 bases separated the two germline ends. CDR3 length equals 12 residues. Germline CDR1 reads SGHAT; CDR2 reads FQNNGV.

This clone has only one observation. This sequence joins TRBV10-2 and TRBJ1-5; D is unclear. The CDR3 consists of 12 residues. Trimming shortened V by 2 bases and J by 7 bases, and 6 bases separated the two germline ends. Germline V gene sequence: CDR1 WSHSY, CDR2 SAAADI. The CDR3 region is CASSEPPQPQHF. In DNA form, the CDR3 reads TGCGCCAGCAGTGAGCCGCCGCAGCCCCAGCATTTT.

This clone has only a few counts. The rearrangement uses TRBV30 and TRBJ1-5, with no clear D. The germline gives CDR1 GTSNPN, CDR2 SVGIG (reference sequence). V shed 1 base and J shed 2 bases, with 6 bases lying between them. The CDR3 is 13 residues long. The CDR3 reads CAWSAAGNQPQHF. CDR3 sequence (DNA): TGTGCCTGGAGTGCAGCGGGCAATCAGCCCCAGCATTTT.

The J gene is TRBJ1-3, the V gene TRBV6-5; the D gene is possibly TRBD1 (5 bases). The CDR3 contains 15 residues. Germline CDR1 is MNHEY and CDR2 is SVGAGI. Trimming shortened V by 8 bases and J by 0 bases, and 14 bases separated the two germline ends. CDR3 sequence reads: CASGTGRLSGNTIYF. The CDR3 nucleotides are TGTGCCAGCGGAACGGGACGCCTCTCTGGAAACACCATATATTTT.

The V and J genes are TRBV6-6 and TRBJ2-1; D is possibly TRBD2 (5 bases). Germline values: CDR1 MNHNY, CDR2 SVGAGI (reference sequence). The CDR3 length is 15 residues. Trimming took 4 bases from V and 5 from J, leaving 15 bases between them. DNA for the CDR3: TGTGCCAGCAGTTTAGAATGGACGGGGAACAATGAGCAGTTCTTC. Encoded protein: CASSLEWTGNNEQFF.

V is TRBV7-2 and J is TRBJ2-7; 8 bases are a match to TRBD1. The CDR3 is 14 amino acids. Germline V CDR1 and CDR2: SGHTA, FQGNSA. V shed 5 bases, J shed 6 bases, and the junction held 9 bases outside the gene matches. CDR3 residues: CASSPGQASGEQYF. DNA of the CDR3: TGTGCCAGCAGCCCGGGACAGGCCTCTGGCGAGCAGTACTTC.

This clone was detected only a few times. The chain employs TRBV6-5 and TRBJ2-7, with a tentative D call TRBD1 (6 bases). V was trimmed by 7 bases and J by 5 bases, leaving 21 bases between them. This CDR3 spans 15 amino acids. Per germline, CDR1 MNHEY and CDR2 SVGAGI. CDR3 coding DNA: TGTGCCAGCACCAGTCCCCGCGGCAGGGGCCACGAGCAGTACTTC. This gives the protein CASTSPRGRGHEQYF.

This clone was seen a handful of times. The chain has TRBV7-2 and TRBJ2-7; D uncertain. The length of the CDR3 is 12 residues. With 4 bases removed from V and 9 bases from J, the gap between germline ends came to 13 bases. The germline CDR1 and CDR2 sequences are SGHTA and FQGNSA. CDR3 bases: TGTGCCAGCAGCTCGAGTGAGAGAGGGCAGTACTTC. Its protein is CASSSSERGQYF.

The V gene is TRBV28, the J gene TRBJ1-2; the match to TRBD1 covers 9 bases. This CDR3 is 14 amino acids long. The V gene's germline CDR1 is MDHEN and CDR2 SYDVKM. V dropped 2 bases and J dropped 8; count of bases not matched to a gene: 6. The CDR3 reads CASSLPGQGEGYTF. The CDR3 region has the DNA TGTGCCAGCAGTTTACCGGGACAGGGTGAGGGCTACACCTTC.

This clone has just a few counts. At the DNA level, this CDR3 is encoded by other sequences in the same sample as well. The chain is built from TRBV29-1 and TRBJ2-3; D is tentatively TRBD1 or TRBD2 (5 bases each). The CDR3 contains 12 residues. Trimming shortened V by 8 bases and J by 3 bases, and 12 bases separated the two germline ends. Germline V lookup: CDR1 SQVTM, CDR2 ANQGSEA. The CDR3 loop is CSPTGLTDTQYF. Written as DNA, the CDR3 is TGCAGCCCCACGGGGCTTACAGATACGCAGTATTTT.

In its sample, this clone was seen a few times. The J gene is TRBJ2-4, the V gene TRBV12-2; the D call of TRBD2 is as the table states it, not checked on the DNA. TRBV12-2 is marked as a pseudogene. There are 17 residues in the CDR3. CDR3 coding DNA: TGTGCAAGTCGCTTAGCGAACGAGGGTGTCCCCAAAAACATTCAGTACTTC. Translation: CASRLANEGVPKNIQYF.

This clone was detected many times. The gene calls are TRBV5-6 and TRBJ1-5; the D is unclear. There are 13 residues in the CDR3. Trimming took off 0 bases at V and 3 bases at J, with 4 bases between the two ends. CDR1 and CDR2 from the germline V gene are SGHDT and YYEEEE. This CDR3 is CASSLGNNQPQHF. The DNA for the CDR3 is TGTGCCAGCAGCTTGGGGAACAATCAGCCCCAGCATTTT.

This clone was seen only a few times. The chain employs TRBV13 and TRBJ1-4; D unclear. In germline, CDR1 is PRHDT, CDR2 FYEKMQ (reference sequence). Trimming stripped 5 bases from V and 8 bases from J, with 6 bases between. The CDR3 has 11 amino acids. The CDR3 DNA follows: TGTGCCAGCAGCAAACAGGAAAAACTGTTTTTT. Amino acids: CASSKQEKLFF.

This clone has only a few counts. The chain combines TRBV29-1 with TRBJ1-2; 8 bases fit TRBD1. The CDR3 totals 14 residues. Per germline, CDR1 SQVTM and CDR2 ANQGSEA. The trim removed 5 bases at V and 6 bases at J, leaving 11 bases unmatched. For the CDR3, the DNA is TGCAGCGTTAAAACACAGGGGGAAGGGCATGGCTACACCTTC. It specifies CSVKTQGEGHGYTF.

The gene calls are TRBV6-6 and TRBJ2-3; TRBD1 aligns across 7 bases. V was clipped by 6 bases and J by 5 bases; unmatched bases: 11. The CDR3 contains 15 residues. The germline gives CDR1 MNHNY, CDR2 SVGAGI (reference sequence). The CDR3 DNA is TGTGCCAGCAGCAAGGGGAAAGGGGGCAAAGATACGCAGTATTTT. It yields the protein CASSKGKGGKDTQYF.

This clone has more than one count but fewer than ten. The CDR3 DNA reads as TGTGCCAGCGTTTTTGGGACAGGGGCATTTGGTGGCTACACCTTC. This gives the protein CASVFGTGAFGGYTF. The rearrangement uses TRBV9 and TRBJ1-2; 10 nucleotides line up with TRBD1. CDR3 length: 15 residues. Germline loops: CDR1 SGDLS, CDR2 YYNGEE. The trim removed 7 bases at V and 7 bases at J, leaving 13 bases unmatched. The full variable domain, rest sourced from reference TRBV9 and TRBJ1-2, is DSGVTQTPKHLITATGQRVTLRCSPRSGDLSVYWYQQSLDQGLQFLIQYYNGEERAKGNILERFSAQQFPDLHSELNLSSLELGDSALYFCASVFGTGAFGGYTFGSGTRLTVV.